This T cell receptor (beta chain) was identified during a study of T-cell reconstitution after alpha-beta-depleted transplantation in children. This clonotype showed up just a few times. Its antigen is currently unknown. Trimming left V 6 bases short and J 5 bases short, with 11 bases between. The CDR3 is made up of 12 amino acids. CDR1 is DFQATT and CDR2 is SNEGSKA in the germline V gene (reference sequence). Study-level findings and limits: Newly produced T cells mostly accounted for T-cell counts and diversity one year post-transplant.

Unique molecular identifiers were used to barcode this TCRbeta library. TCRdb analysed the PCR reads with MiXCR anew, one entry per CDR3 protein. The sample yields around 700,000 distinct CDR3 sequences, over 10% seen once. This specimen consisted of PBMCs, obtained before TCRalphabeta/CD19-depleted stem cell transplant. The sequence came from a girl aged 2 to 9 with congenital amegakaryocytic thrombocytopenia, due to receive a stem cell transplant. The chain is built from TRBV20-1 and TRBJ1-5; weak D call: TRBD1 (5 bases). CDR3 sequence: CSALGGDQPQHF. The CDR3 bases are TGCAGTGCCCTTGGGGGGGATCAGCCCCAGCATTTT.